This T cell receptor (beta chain) came from a study of shared clonotypes between healthy human individuals. This clone showed up just a few times. The CDR3 is 17 amino acids. Trimming cost V 0 bases and J 6 bases; bases outside gene matches: 8. The germline CDR1 and CDR2 sequences are LGHNA and YNFKEQ. The repertoire was sequenced with immunoSEQ multiplex PCR; TCRdb's copy has only in-frame clones and lacks some. The sample contains roughly 110,000 clones, 68% of which appear only once. The chain employs TRBV4-2 and TRBJ2-2, with 9 bases fitting TRBD1. The receptor comes from a woman between 25 and 40 years old in good health. The material sequenced was memory CD8+ T cells sorted from blood. Subset of the sample: CD45RO+ cells pooled with CCR7-negative TemRA cells. Here the CDR3 reads CASSQDWDRVVSGELFF. The CDR3, as DNA: TGTGCCAGCAGCCAAGATTGGGACAGGGTGGTCTCCGGGGAGCTGTTTTTT.